This TCR beta chain was captured by sequencing in a study of blood T cell repertoires in COVID-19. V was clipped by 1 base and J by 0 bases, with 3 bases between them. The germline CDR1 and CDR2 sequences are SGHTA and FQGNSA. There are 14 residues in the CDR3. Per the original methods: Scientists estimated how many nucleated cells there were by amplifying reference gene primers. Using immunoSEQ multiplex PCR, the repertoire was profiled, and TCRdb retains in-frame clones only, with some absent. V and J calls and clone size are copied from that table; D and trimming were computed from the DNA. This table has fewer than 120,000 clones, about 90% appearing once.

The sequenced sample was peripheral blood. The V gene is TRBV7-2, the J gene TRBJ2-2, with unresolved D. The clonotype comes from a human donor in a cohort sampled during active COVID-19. The CDR3 region has the DNA TGTGCCAGCAGCTTAGTCACGAACACCGGGGAGCTGTTTTTT. Residues: CASSLVTNTGELFF.